The sequence of this T cell receptor (beta chain) was determined in a study of cytomegalovirus exposure and HLA in healthy donors. Broader study findings: The dataset shows that most TCR sequences were rare, while some public TCRs occurred in many donors.

A remark on this clone: Its matching antigen is unknown. The same CDR3 also results from other DNA sequences found in this sample.

The primer mix had 60 Vbeta and 13 Jbeta primers. The method was immunoSEQ multiplex PCR; TCRdb's version includes in-frame clones alone and lacks a portion of them. The table records 90,000 to 140,000 clones, over 70% of them present only once. The CDR3 has 14 amino acids. With 0 bases removed from V and 2 bases from J, the gap between germline ends came to 9 bases. CDR1 is SGHRS, CDR2 YFSETQ, per germline. The sample comprised PBMCs. The rearrangement uses TRBV5-1 and TRBJ2-7, with a weak D call TRBD1 (6 bases). This sequence was found in a male donor in good health and CMV-seronegative. Here the CDR3 DNA reads TGCGCCAGCAGCTTGGGGGGGCTCACCTACGAGCAGTACTTC. Translating it yields CASSLGGLTYEQYF.